This TCR beta chain was obtained from a study of regulatory T cells in long-lasting Graves disease (dated by TCRdb to the early 2020s). In terms of the full investigation: Newly diagnosed Graves' disease patients had taken antithyroid drugs for less than 3 months. Persistent Graves' disease patients were compared with newly diagnosed Graves' disease patients by peripheral blood TCR sequencing and RNA sequencing. The study was conducted in China and was registered as a clinical trial. A total of approximately 35 samples underwent TCR sequencing: about 13 from persistent and roughly 20 from newly diagnosed Graves' disease patients.

There are a few counts of this clonotype. The clone's antigen remains unknown. Per-base qualities were not stored, and no clone one base away is much larger. The method was multiplex PCR. The run used an Illumina HiSeq 4000. TCR beta libraries were built with iRepertoire HTBI primers and Arm-PCR amplification of CDR3 regions. PCR products were gel purified before sequencing. In the authors' own workflow: A total of 62 TRBV and more than twelve TRBJ segments were identified across samples and were used for gene usage analysis of CDR3 amino acid clonotypes. COPE and FqMerger were used to merge filtered high-quality paired reads into contigs. BLAST was used to align contigs to the IMGT TRBV, TRBD and TRBJ reference genes, and CDR3 was defined following IMGT. Any clonotype with a frequency above 0.1% was counted as a highly expanded clone. Repertoire diversity was measured by Shannon entropy, and V-J evenness by the Gini coefficient. A clonotype was considered public if more than one individual shared it. TCRdb's own reprocessing of the public reads used fastp at Q25 and MiXCR and kept productive beta chains. Each record represents a unique CDR3 protein, reported with the most common genes and DNA among its rows. TCRdb, not the authors, supplied the V and J calls. The table for this sample lists 400,000 to 450,000 distinct CDR3 sequences; about 16% of them were counted only once. The leading ten clones occupy 16% of the sample.

Beyond this particular receptor, the publication reports: Sequencing and analysis were restricted to the TCR beta chain. Persistent disease showed preferential use of TRBV28, TRBJ1-2 and TRBJ2-5, whereas newly diagnosed disease favored TRBV20-1 and TRBJ2-1. Because the primary lesion, thyroid tissue, could not be accessed, the study looked at peripheral blood alone. The authors acknowledged the small sample size as a limitation that may reduce accuracy. Compared with newly diagnosed patients, persistent Graves' disease patients had lower TCR Shannon entropy and fewer highly expanded clones, which suggests clonal expansion. Patients with persistent disease shared more public clonotypes (around 3,000) than newly diagnosed patients did (more than 900).

Interpreted using the paper, the time point label stands for: newly diagnosed GD, antithyroid drugs for less than 3 months. RNA was extracted from PBMCs in TRIzol for both TCR sequencing and RNA sequencing. The diagnosis of Graves' disease followed American Thyroid Association guidelines. The patients came from an endocrinology department in Xi'an, China. From each patient, around 9 milliliters of peripheral blood was collected into an EDTA anticoagulant tube. Ficoll Paque Plus density gradient separation was used to isolate PBMCs, and no further T cell sorting was performed. An Agilent 2100 Bioanalyzer and agarose gel were used to assess RNA quality, and a NanoDrop 2000 was used to measure RNA concentration. As encoded in the germline V gene (reference sequence), CDR1 is LGHDT while CDR2 is YNNKEL. Trimmed from V: 1 base; trimmed from J: 3 bases; junction bases lacking a gene match: 7. Spanning cysteine to phenylalanine, the CDR3 consists of 17 amino acids. Only the CDR3 region is kept as DNA, spanning 51 bases read in frame from base 1.

The same sample was also studied in work on T cells in Graves' hyperthyroidism and ophthalmopathy. As that second study puts it: A patient counted as having stable Graves' hyperthyroidism if no progression to ophthalmopathy occurred over 18 months of follow-up. Hyperthyroidism patients were newly diagnosed, had a disease duration of under 2 months, and were aged 18 to 65 years. Patients with uncontrolled infections, other autoimmune diseases, pregnancy or lactation were excluded. Diagnoses were based on clinical symptoms, serum thyroxine and TRAb, thyroid ultrasound and orbital computed tomography. The TCR CDR3 was subjected to a first round of RT-PCR using the HTBI primer set and the Qiagen OneStep RT-PCR kit. Blood samples also contained most of the expanded thyroid clonotypes (frequency above 0.001), which suggests that blood repertoires may reflect thyroid immune responses. Ophthalmopathy was separated from stable hyperthyroidism by a 13 V-J signature model, with over 85% sensitivity and just over 81% specificity obtained in cross-validation and 80%/75% obtained in testing. In validation, progression to ophthalmopathy was predicted by the model with 55% to 71% sensitivity and around 75% specificity, a median of approximately 6.5 months before onset. TCR V-J signatures able to tell the groups apart were searched for in a discovery cohort of some 97 patients, of whom roughly 42 had Graves' ophthalmopathy and around 56 had stable Graves' hyperthyroidism. Prospective prediction of ophthalmopathy was tested in an independent validation cohort of 18 hyperthyroidism patients and 17 patients who later progressed to ophthalmopathy. The approximately 95 discovery patients were divided at random into training and test sets in a 7:3 ratio. In over five Graves' hyperthyroidism patients, the study also compared T-cell repertoires from thyroid tissue with T-cell repertoires from blood. After sampling, hyperthyroidism patients received methimazole starting at 30 mg daily, and ophthalmopathy patients received high-dose intravenous methylprednisolone. The libraries were constructed in a second round of multiplex PCR and then size-selected and purified. Sequencing of the libraries was done on an Illumina HiSeq2000 using paired-end 100 bp reads. SOAPnuke was used to process the raw data, throwing out any read that contained adapters or uncalled bases, had a mean Phred below 15, or lacked an exact constant-primer or identifier match. COPE v1.2.5 was used to merge the high-quality paired reads, and each unique nucleotide sequence was defined as a clonotype. MiTCR v1.1 was used to align the clonotypes against IMGT TRBV, TRBD and TRBJ reference segments. The analysis included only V-J combinations with a frequency above 0.0001, which together covered around 99% of the repertoires. A TCS score was defined as the ratio of F50 (clonal expansion) to E x V (chaos), with BLOSUM62-based TCRdist applied between CDR3 peptides within each V-J. Welch's t-statistics and random forest reduced 450 to 600 V-J features to 13, which were used in a naive Bayes classifier (R e1071). No statistical method was used to set the sample size in advance, and investigators knew the group allocation. TCR Vbeta CDR3 sequencing of roughly 140 peripheral blood samples (roughly 41 ophthalmopathy, roughly 72 hyperthyroidism and roughly 17 progressor patients) is reported in the paper.

The receptor chain draws on TRBV3-1 and TRBJ2-7, with 12 central nucleotides matching TRBD2. This clonotype was sampled from a woman aged 30 to 39 with Graves disease. Donor details come from another sample of the same person, matched by shared clones. This sample comprised peripheral blood mononuclear cells (PBMCs), obtained at new diagnosis, from a patient treated with antithyroid drugs. The bases are TGTGCCAGCAGCCAAGCCAGGACTAGCGGGAATAGCTACGAGCAGTACTTC. Translated, this is CASSQARTSGNSYEQYF.